This T cell receptor beta chain is from a study of cytomegalovirus exposure and HLA in healthy donors. This PCR relied on a set of 60 Vbeta primers and 13 Jbeta primers. Sequencing was performed with immunoSEQ multiplex PCR; in TCRdb, only in-frame clones are kept and a portion is missing. The table includes 150,000 to 200,000 clones, approximately 80% detected once. The germline V gene encodes CDR1 KGHSH and CDR2 LQKENI. The CDR3 has 15 residues. The germline V and J ends were trimmed by 5 bases and 0 bases, with 12 bases remaining between them. This sequence was found in a woman aged 40-49 years in good health and CMV-seronegative. The rearrangement links TRBV18 to TRBJ2-3; D call uncertain. Sequences were obtained from PBMCs. CDR3 DNA: TGTGCCAGCTCAACAGCTTTGTCTAGCACAGATACGCAGTATTTT. It yields the protein CASSTALSSTDTQYF.